Below, 32 T cell receptor beta chains from the same sample are listed, as sequenced in a study of CD8 T cells in cerebrospinal fluid in Alzheimer's disease. TCRdb reprocessed the 10x single-cell sequencing reads; each CDR3 protein has one entry and no DNA is given. This repertoire includes fewer than 1,400 distinct CDR3 sequences. The sample consisted of cerebrospinal fluid. All receptors come from a human donor with mild cognitive impairment.

V and J are TRBV30 and TRBJ1-6. Germline CDR1 reads GTSNPN; CDR2 reads SVGIG (reference sequence). The CDR3 has 13 amino acids. Here the CDR3 reads CAWSENYNSPLHF.

The V and J genes are TRBV29-1 and TRBJ2-7. This CDR3 is 11 amino acids long. The germline V gene has CDR1 SQVTM and CDR2 ANQGSEA. The CDR3 loop reads CSVELGYEQYF.

The CDR3 here is CSATKRDRGPDNEKLFF. The gene calls are TRBV20-1 and TRBJ1-4; the TCRdb call, TRBD1, lacks DNA for checking. This CDR3 is built from 17 residues. Per the germline V gene, CDR1 is DFQATT and CDR2 is SNEGSKA (reference sequence).

This clonotype counts as large by frequency. The J gene is TRBJ1-2, the V gene TRBV2; the TCRdb call, TRBD1, lacks DNA for checking. The germline gives CDR1 SNHLY, CDR2 FYNNEI. The CDR3 is made up of 14 amino acids. CDR3 residues: CASNLQGADYGYTF.

This clonotype is labeled medium-sized (0.01 to 0.1%) based on frequency. Here the CDR3 reads CASSTGEGGWQPQHF. The V call is TRBV19, the J call TRBJ1-5; as DNA is missing, the TRBD1 call by TCRdb cannot be tested. The CDR3 is made up of 15 amino acids. Germline CDR1 LNHDA, CDR2 SQIVND (reference sequence).

The chain employs TRBV19 and TRBJ1-6. The CDR3 sequence is 15 residues long. Looked up from germline, CDR1 is LNHDA and CDR2 is SQIVND (reference sequence). The CDR3 is CASRALYLNNSPLHF.

This clonotype is identified as medium-sized from frequency. The rearrangement links TRBV6-5 to TRBJ2-1; TCRdb reports TRBD1, a call that lacks DNA to check it against. CDR3 length equals 14 residues. The germline V gene has CDR1 MNHEY and CDR2 SVGAGI. CDR3 loop: CASSTGGPYNEQFF.

Its frequency marks this clonotype as medium-sized (0.01 to 0.1%). The chain has TRBV19 and TRBJ1-5; TCRdb names TRBD1, which stays unverified in the absence of DNA. The CDR3 runs 15 residues. CDR1 and CDR2 (germline): LNHDA, SQIVND (reference sequence). CDR3 sequence reads: CASSIGRGSNQPQHF.

Considering frequency, this clonotype is medium-sized. The gene calls are TRBV6-1 and TRBJ1-1; TCRdb selects TRBD1, and the lack of DNA leaves this call unchecked. The CDR3 is 16 residues long. Germline loops: CDR1 MNHNS, CDR2 SASEGT. The CDR3 sequence is CASKLDRGLDNTEAFF.

Considering frequency, this clonotype is medium-sized. J is TRBJ1-2 and V is TRBV10-2; the TCRdb D gene call, TRBD1, has no DNA to confirm it. The CDR3 is made up of 14 amino acids. Germline V gene data show CDR1 as WSHSY and CDR2 as SAAADI. This CDR3 reads CASSQRGQDYGYTF.

This clonotype counts as medium-sized by frequency. V and J are TRBV6-1 and TRBJ1-6. This CDR3 has 13 residues. Germline V CDR1 and CDR2: MNHNS, SASEGT. CDR3 region: CASSHTNNSPLHF.

The chain is built from TRBV6-5 and TRBJ2-1; TCRdb gives TRBD1 as the D gene, but with no DNA this cannot be confirmed. Germline V lookup: CDR1 MNHEY, CDR2 SVGAGI. CDR3 size: 13 residues. This CDR3 is CASSYRRGSLLFF.

This clonotype is deemed large (0.1 to 1%) by its frequency. The chain is built from TRBV7-2 and TRBJ2-2; there is no DNA to check the TCRdb D call of TRBD1. Germline V gene data show CDR1 as SGHTA and CDR2 as FQGNSA. CDR3 length equals 15 residues. This chain's CDR3 is CASSPRAGVGGELFF.

This clonotype is labeled medium-sized based on frequency. The gene calls are TRBV2 and TRBJ2-7; TCRdb lists TRBD2, though no DNA is available to test this call. Per the germline V gene, CDR1 is SNHLY and CDR2 is FYNNEI. The CDR3 spans 18 residues. CDR3 sequence reads: CASSEGVPGLAGMYEQYF.

Judged by frequency, this clonotype is medium-sized. This chain joins TRBV7-9 and TRBJ1-2. The CDR3 is 13 residues long. In germline, CDR1 is SEHNR, CDR2 FQNEAQ (reference sequence). CDR3 in amino acids: CASSLNGFYGYTF. Drawing the rest from reference TRBV7-9 and TRBJ1-2, the complete variable domain is DTGVSQNPRHKITKRGQNVTFRCDPISEHNRLYWYRQTLGQGPEFLTYFQNEAQLEKSRLLSDRFSAERPKGSFSTLEIQRTEQGDSAMYLCASSLNGFYGYTFGSGTRLTVV.

Judged by frequency, this clonotype is medium-sized (0.01 to 0.1%). The chain is built from TRBV27 and TRBJ1-3; the D gene TCRdb calls, TRBD1, cannot be checked with no DNA. The V gene's germline CDR1 is MNHEY and CDR2 SMNVEV (reference sequence). The CDR3 contains 13 residues. The CDR3 reads CASWDRVGNTIYF.

The genes are TRBV19 and TRBJ1-5; TCRdb selects TRBD1, and the lack of DNA leaves this call unchecked. The CDR3 consists of 17 residues. From germline, CDR1 is LNHDA and CDR2 SQIVND (reference sequence). The CDR3 is CVSILGTGSDSNQPQHF.

By frequency, this clonotype is large. The V and J genes are TRBV9 and TRBJ1-6. Germline CDR1 reads SGDLS; CDR2 reads YYNGEE. This CDR3 comprises 13 residues. The CDR3 protein is CASSVVANSPLHF.

By frequency, this clonotype registers large. The chain is built from TRBV11-2 and TRBJ2-3. The germline CDR1 and CDR2 sequences are SGHAT and FQNNGV. The CDR3 totals 15 residues. This CDR3 reads CASSLDRGSTDTQYF.

Judged by frequency, this clonotype is medium-sized. The chain couples TRBV18 to TRBJ1-2. Per germline, CDR1 KGHSH and CDR2 LQKENI. CDR3 length equals 15 residues. The CDR3 loop reads CASSPPGGTVYGYTF. Filled out from reference TRBV18 and TRBJ1-2, the complete variable domain reads NAGVMQNPRHLVRRRGQEARLRCSPMKGHSHVYWYRQLPEEGLKFMVYLQKENIIDESGMPKERFSAEFPKEGPSILRIQQVVRGDSAAYFCASSPPGGTVYGYTFGSGTRLTVV.

Frequency places this clonotype as medium-sized (0.01 to 0.1%). J is TRBJ1-1 and V is TRBV30. Germline CDR1 GTSNPN, CDR2 SVGIG (reference sequence). The CDR3 is made up of 12 amino acids. CDR3 loop: CAWRPGFHEAFF.

This clonotype counts as medium-sized (0.01 to 0.1%) by frequency. This chain uses TRBV6-5 with TRBJ1-2; TCRdb returns TRBD1, unconfirmable since there is no DNA. The CDR3 is 17 residues long. Germline V gene data show CDR1 as MNHEY and CDR2 as SVGAGI. The CDR3 sequence is CASSYSAGGETNYGYTF.

This clonotype is deemed large (0.1 to 1%) by its frequency. V usage is TRBV6-5 and J usage is TRBJ1-1. The CDR3 is 15 amino acids. The germline V gene encodes CDR1 MNHEY and CDR2 SVGAGI. The CDR3 reads CASSAAMTSMTEAFF.

This clonotype is called medium-sized based on its frequency. The rearrangement uses TRBV6-1 and TRBJ1-2; TCRdb indicates TRBD1, and absent DNA this call remains unverified. Per the germline V gene, CDR1 is MNHNS and CDR2 is SASEGT. The CDR3 spans 17 residues. CDR3: CASSEEVQGRWKDGYTF.

This clonotype is identified as large from frequency. V and J are TRBV6-1 and TRBJ2-7; TCRdb's D gene call, TRBD1, goes unchecked for lack of DNA. Germline assignment: CDR1 MNHNS and CDR2 SASEGT. The CDR3 loop spans 18 amino acids. This chain's CDR3 is CASRSYPGGSGEAAEQYF.

The chain uses TRBV5-1 and TRBJ1-3. The CDR3 contains 14 residues. The germline CDR1 and CDR2 sequences are SGHRS and YFSETQ. The CDR3 loop is CASSFTSPGNTIYF.

This clonotype ranks as medium-sized in terms of frequency. The genes are TRBV12-3 or TRBV12-4 and TRBJ1-4; with no DNA, the TCRdb D assignment of TRBD1 cannot be verified. The CDR3 loop spans 14 amino acids. This chain's CDR3 is CASSFGGRGEKLFF.

This clonotype is large by frequency. V and J are TRBV10-3 and TRBJ2-7; TCRdb picks TRBD1, but there is no DNA to check that call. The CDR3 runs 16 residues. From germline, CDR1 is ENHRY and CDR2 SYGVKD. CDR3 amino acids: CAISDARTRFSYEQYF.

By frequency, this clonotype registers medium-sized. This rearrangement joins TRBV10-1 to TRBJ1-5. The CDR3 sequence is 13 residues long. The V gene's germline CDR1 is WNHNN and CDR2 SYGVQD (reference sequence). CDR3 in amino acids: CASSEGSNQPQHF.

This clonotype is identified as medium-sized from frequency. The chain carries TRBV27 and TRBJ1-1. Looked up from germline, CDR1 is MNHEY and CDR2 is SMNVEV (reference sequence). The CDR3 runs 13 residues. CDR3 sequence reads: CASSFRGRTEAFF.

This clonotype is labeled medium-sized based on frequency. The CDR3 is CASSQGTGVGQFF. This chain uses TRBV3-1 with TRBJ2-1; the TRBD1 assignment by TCRdb is unverifiable without DNA. The CDR3 has 13 amino acids. Germline CDR1 reads LGHDT; CDR2 reads YNNKEL (reference sequence).

By frequency, this clonotype registers large. The genes are TRBV6-1 and TRBJ1-5; absent DNA, TCRdb's TRBD1 call cannot be checked. The CDR3 runs 15 residues. Germline values: CDR1 MNHNS, CDR2 SASEGT. The CDR3 loop is CASSESPGQNQPQHF.